Presented here are 22 T cell receptor beta chains from one specimen sequenced in a study of T cell responses to AZD1222 COVID-19 vaccine. Data came from immunoSEQ multiplex PCR; TCRdb stores just in-frame clones and leaves some out. The table records roughly 180,000 clones, around 94% of them present only once. This specimen was peripheral blood, taken on day 0 of AZD1222 vaccination. The source is an adult in good health.

V gene TRBV3-1 (or the pseudogene TRBV3-2) combines with J gene TRBJ2-7, with 8 bases fitting TRBD2. The length of the CDR3 is 16 residues. Germline-derived CDR1 and CDR2 are LGHDT and YNNKEL (reference sequence). Trimming at V came to 1 base and at J to 1 base, leaving 6 bases not matched to a gene. CDR3 coding DNA: TGTGCCAGCAGCCAAGCGGGAGGGTACGCTTCCTACGAGCAGTACTTC. It is translated as CASSQAGGYASYEQYF.

The chain joins TRBV5-5 to TRBJ1-2; a weak D match, TRBD1 (5 bases). CDR1 SGHKS and CDR2 YYEKEE come from the germline V gene (reference sequence). Trimming cost V 2 bases and J 2 bases, with 10 bases left between them. The CDR3 length is 14 residues. In DNA form, the CDR3 reads TGTGCCAGCAGCTTCGGGGCCTCCAACTATGGCTACACCTTC. It specifies CASSFGASNYGYTF.

J is TRBJ1-1 and V is TRBV29-1; D gene ambiguous. Trimming pared 4 bases from V and 7 bases from J, leaving 7 bases between. This CDR3 comprises 10 residues. Germline V lookup: CDR1 SQVTM, CDR2 ANQGSEA. CDR3 in DNA: TGCAGCGTTGGTGAGATTGAAGCTTTCTTT. Translated: CSVGEIEAFF.

The V gene is TRBV19, the J gene TRBJ2-1; unclear D gene. The length of the CDR3 is 15 residues. With 8 bases removed from V and 2 bases from J, the gap between germline ends came to 16 bases. Germline CDR1 LNHDA, CDR2 SQIVND (reference sequence). CDR3 bases: TGTGCCAGTGCCAAGGGCCTCTCCACCTACAATGAGCAGTTCTTC. This sequence encodes CASAKGLSTYNEQFF.

This chain links TRBV6-6 with TRBJ1-5, with TRBD1 identical over 8 bases. Germline V gives CDR1 MNHNY, CDR2 SVGAGI (reference sequence). V dropped 8 bases and J dropped 3; count of bases not matched to a gene: 15. The CDR3 contains 17 residues. The DNA for the CDR3 is TGTGCCAGCCGTCCCGGGACAGGATTCCCAGACAATCAGCCCCAGCATTTT. Translated: CASRPGTGFPDNQPQHF.

The V gene is TRBV10-2, the J gene TRBJ1-5; the D gene is possibly TRBD1 (6 bases). CDR1 and CDR2 (germline): WSHSY, SAAADI. This CDR3 contains 13 residues. V gave up 6 bases and J gave up 3 bases, with 9 bases separating them. The CDR3 loop reads CASRYRDNQPQHF. CDR3 coding DNA: TGCGCCAGCAGGTACAGGGACAATCAGCCCCAGCATTTT.

The chain uses TRBV6-1 and TRBJ2-7; D may be TRBD2 (7 bases). The V gene's germline CDR1 is MNHNS and CDR2 SASEGT. V was shortened by 0 bases and J by 3 bases, with 12 bases between the two germline ends. This CDR3 comprises 15 residues. Written as DNA, the CDR3 is TGTGCCAGCAGTGAAGCGGGAGGGGGGTTCTACGAGCAGTACTTC. Residues: CASSEAGGGFYEQYF.

This chain connects TRBV3-1 (or the pseudogene TRBV3-2) to TRBJ2-7; D possibly corresponds to TRBD1 (6 bases). Germline loops: CDR1 LGHDT, CDR2 YNNKEL (reference sequence). V was cut by 5 bases and J by 2 bases, with 10 bases left in between. The CDR3 has 13 amino acids. This chain's CDR3 is CASSGGLAYEQYF. CDR3 DNA: TGTGCCAGCAGCGGGGGCCTTGCCTACGAGCAGTACTTC.

The CDR3 sequence is CASTQDTSSSGNTIYF. The CDR3 nucleotides are TGCGCCAGCACCCAGGACACTTCGAGCTCTGGAAACACCATATATTTT. V is TRBV5-1 and J is TRBJ1-3; possibly TRBD1 for D (5 bases). From germline, CDR1 is SGHRS and CDR2 YFSETQ. The CDR3 contains 16 residues. V was pared by 6 bases and J by 0 bases, with 16 bases between.

The chain has TRBV18 and TRBJ2-7, with D perhaps TRBD2 (5 bases). Germline CDR1 reads KGHSH; CDR2 reads LQKENI. V was clipped by 3 bases and J by 0 bases, with 12 bases between them. This CDR3 contains 15 residues. CDR3 bases: TGTGCCAGCTCACCCAAGGGAGCGGACTCCTACGAGCAGTACTTC. Its translation is CASSPKGADSYEQYF.

This clone came up a few times. The chain recombines TRBV3-1 (or the pseudogene TRBV3-2) with TRBJ2-7; 7 bases agree with TRBD2. Trimming took 2 bases from V and 2 from J; bases not matched to a gene: 6. The CDR3 totals 15 residues. The germline CDR1 and CDR2 sequences are LGHDT and YNNKEL (reference sequence). CDR3 sequence reads: CASSQPQRGTYEQYF. The CDR3 DNA reads as TGTGCCAGCAGCCAACCCCAGCGGGGCACCTACGAGCAGTACTTC.

This sequence joins TRBV15 and TRBJ1-1; D is undetermined. Trimming removed 0 bases from V and 0 bases from J, with 5 bases in between. The germline CDR1 and CDR2 sequences are LNHNV and YYDKDF (reference sequence). The CDR3 loop spans 14 amino acids. The CDR3 loop is CATSRDRVNTEAFF. The CDR3 DNA reads as TGTGCCACCAGCAGAGATCGGGTGAACACTGAAGCTTTCTTT.

The chain's CDR3 is CASSPTTGGAGITEAFF. For the CDR3, the DNA is TGTGCCAGCAGCCCCACTACAGGGGGCGCTGGGATCACTGAAGCTTTCTTT. The chain carries TRBV4-2 and TRBJ1-1; 9 bases map to TRBD1. V lost 4 bases to trimming and J lost 4 bases; unmatched junction nucleotides: 13. The CDR3 spans 17 residues. The germline gives CDR1 LGHNA, CDR2 YNFKEQ.

This chain uses TRBV9 with TRBJ1-3; D is unresolved. The CDR3 sequence is 14 residues long. The germline V and J ends were trimmed by 6 bases and 1 base, with 11 bases remaining between them. Germline V CDR1 and CDR2: SGDLS, YYNGEE. This CDR3 is CASTPLGSGNTIYF. The DNA of the CDR3 is TGTGCCAGCACGCCCCTGGGGTCTGGAAACACCATATATTTT.

The rearrangement uses TRBV28 and TRBJ1-2; D unclear. The V and J ends lost 5 bases and 1 base respectively, with 11 bases between them. CDR3 length: 14 residues. The germline CDR1 and CDR2 sequences are MDHEN and SYDVKM. In DNA, the CDR3 is TGTGCCAGCAGTCAACATGGCGGTAACTATGGCTACACCTTC. As protein: CASSQHGGNYGYTF.

The chain carries TRBV6-2 or TRBV6-3 and TRBJ1-1, with a tentative D call TRBD1 (6 bases). Germline V CDR1 and CDR2: MNHEY, SVGEGT. CDR3 length equals 13 residues. Trimming took off 4 bases at V and 5 bases at J, with 11 bases between the two ends. The CDR3 region is CASSLDRRTEAFF. CDR3 nucleotides: TGTGCCAGCAGTTTGGACAGACGGACTGAAGCTTTCTTT.

V and J are TRBV12-5 and TRBJ1-1; D gene unclear. V lost 5 bases to trimming and J lost 5 bases, with 18 bases between them. CDR1 LGHNT and CDR2 FRNRAP come from the germline V gene. The CDR3 loop spans 15 amino acids. CDR3 loop: CASGHTNPVETEAFF. In DNA, the CDR3 is TGTGCTAGTGGTCATACTAACCCAGTTGAGACTGAAGCTTTCTTT.

V gene TRBV7-9 combines with J gene TRBJ1-2, with 8 bases matching TRBD1. V lost 5 bases and J lost 5; bases outside the gene matches: 4. The CDR3 has 13 amino acids. Looked up from germline, CDR1 is SEHNR and CDR2 is FQNEAQ (reference sequence). DNA of the CDR3: TGTGCCAGCAGCGACACAGGGGGATATGGCTACACCTTC. Encoded protein: CASSDTGGYGYTF. Full variable domain (rest looked up from reference TRBV7-9 and TRBJ1-2): DTGVSQNPRHKITKRGQNVTFRCDPISEHNRLYWYRQTLGQGPEFLTYFQNEAQLEKSRLLSDRFSAERPKGSFSTLEIQRTEQGDSAMYLCASSDTGGYGYTFGSGTRLTVV.

The chain links TRBV2 to TRBJ1-2; D is possibly TRBD1 (6 bases). This CDR3 spans 13 amino acids. Germline lookup yields CDR1 SNHLY and CDR2 FYNNEI. The V end was cut by 3 bases, the J end by 8 bases, with 13 bases between. CDR3: CASSDRGVGGYTF. The CDR3 region has the DNA TGTGCCAGCAGTGACAGGGGAGTCGGCGGCTACACCTTC. Filled out from reference TRBV2 and TRBJ1-2, the complete variable domain reads EPEVTQTPSHQVTQMGQEVILRCVPISNHLYFYWYRQILGQKVEFLVSFYNNEISEKSEIFDDQFSVERPDGSNFTLKIRSTKLEDSAMYFCASSDRGVGGYTFGSGTRLTVV.

This chain uses TRBV15 with TRBJ1-2; TRBD1 aligns across 9 bases. Unmatched junction bases numbered 4, after V lost 3 bases and J lost 2 bases. The CDR3 runs to 15 residues. Germline V lookup: CDR1 LNHNV, CDR2 YYDKDF (reference sequence). CDR3 residues: CATSRNRGQNYGYTF. In nucleotides, the CDR3 is TGTGCCACCAGCAGGAACAGGGGGCAAAACTATGGCTACACCTTC.

This chain connects TRBV6-5 to TRBJ2-5; no clear D. Germline CDR1 and CDR2: MNHEY and SVGAGI. The CDR3 has 13 amino acids. Between the trimmed V and J ends, which lost 3 bases and 4 bases, there was a span of 9 bases. The CDR3 protein is CASSYQELETQYF. CDR3 DNA sequence: TGTGCCAGCAGTTATCAGGAGCTAGAGACCCAGTACTTC.

This sequence joins TRBV28 and TRBJ2-7, with TRBD1 matching over 8 bases. CDR3 length: 12 amino acids. The germline gives CDR1 MDHEN, CDR2 SYDVKM. Trimming took 8 bases from V and 5 from J; bases not matched to a gene: 5. CDR3 sequence reads: CASGQGVDEQYF. In DNA form, the CDR3 reads TGTGCCAGCGGACAGGGCGTCGACGAGCAGTACTTC.